The clone carrying this T cell receptor (beta chain) came up many times. The V end was cut by 1 base, the J end by 2 bases, with 8 bases between. The germline V gene encodes CDR1 LGHNA and CDR2 YSLEER. The CDR3 runs to 15 residues. MiXCR, applied by TCRdb to the 5' RACE reads, yields one record per CDR3 protein. The table lists about 82,000 distinct CDR3 sequences, approximately 5.4% of them singletons. This sample stems from a study of T cells of healthy individuals. The sequence was collected from a female donor in good health. This rearrangement joins TRBV4-3 to TRBJ2-2; tentatively, D is TRBD2 (6 bases). CDR3 sequence (DNA): TGCGCCAGCAGCCAAGCGGGAGCTAACACCGGGGAGCTGTTTTTT. It specifies CASSQAGANTGELFF.